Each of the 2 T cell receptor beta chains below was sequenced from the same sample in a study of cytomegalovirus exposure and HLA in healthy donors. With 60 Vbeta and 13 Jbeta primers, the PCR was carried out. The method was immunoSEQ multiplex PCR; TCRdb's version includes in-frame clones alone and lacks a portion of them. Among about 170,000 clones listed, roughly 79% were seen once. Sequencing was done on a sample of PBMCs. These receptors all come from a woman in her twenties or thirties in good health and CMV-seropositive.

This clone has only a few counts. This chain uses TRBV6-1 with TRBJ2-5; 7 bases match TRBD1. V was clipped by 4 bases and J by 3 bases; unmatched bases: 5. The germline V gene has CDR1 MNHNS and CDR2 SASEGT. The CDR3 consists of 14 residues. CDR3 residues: CASSGGDSKETQYF. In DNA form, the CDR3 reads TGTGCCAGCAGTGGTGGGGACAGTAAAGAGACCCAGTACTTC.

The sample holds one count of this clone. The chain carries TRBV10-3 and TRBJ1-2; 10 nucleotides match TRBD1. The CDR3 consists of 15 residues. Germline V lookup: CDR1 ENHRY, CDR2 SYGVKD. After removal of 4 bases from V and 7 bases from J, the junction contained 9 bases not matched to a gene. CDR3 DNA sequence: TGTGCCATCAGTGGGCCGGACAGGGGGAGCAGTGGCTACACCTTC. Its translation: CAISGPDRGSSGYTF.